Sequencing of this T cell receptor (beta chain) was carried out in a study of human T cells and chemical hapten exposure. TCRdb re-called the RACE reads through MiXCR, storing one row per CDR3 protein. The sample has approximately 91,000 distinct CDR3 sequences; around a tenth are singletons. The time point was: patch test 2, 6 weeks after DPC sensitization. Indicated treatment: therapeutic diphenylcyclopropenone sensitization with weekly scalp DPC. There are 15 residues in the CDR3. Germline V gives CDR1 MDHEN, CDR2 SYDVKM. The V and J ends lost 2 bases and 8 bases respectively, with 13 bases between them.

The sample here was whole blood, taken in connection with sensitization to the hapten diphenylcyclopropenone (DPC). The clonotype originates from a man aged 18-30 years with alopecia areata. Some clones in this sample may be carry-over from other donors' samples. The gene calls are TRBV28 and TRBJ1-6, with D perhaps matching TRBD1 (6 bases). The CDR3 sequence is CASSLKVRGYSPLHF. The CDR3 DNA follows: TGTGCCAGCAGTTTAAAGGTCAGGGGTTATTCACCCCTCCACTTT.